The sequence of this TCR beta chain was determined in a study of early stage breast cancer tumors. About the research overall: Invasive lobular carcinomas made up about 30% of the 12 ER+/PR+/HER2- tumors. Findings and caveats of the study: Tumor and normal breast were distinguished via blood comparison in about 90% of the 16 patients. Tumors had roughly 2.4-fold higher T cell density and higher clonality than adjacent normal breast tissue.

In the case of this clone: Its antigen is undetermined.

Assay used: immunoSEQ multiplex PCR; TCRdb lists only in-frame clones, some missing. The sample has 40,000 to 60,000 clones; around 78% are singletons. This CDR3 is 15 amino acids long. Germline V gene sequence: CDR1 SGHDT, CDR2 YYEEEE. V was pared by 3 bases and J by 3 bases, with 12 bases between. The receptor's source is a person aged 35-50 years with breast cancer. V usage is TRBV5-6 and J usage is TRBJ2-2; the D is unclear. Specimen: blood. DNA for the CDR3: TGTGCCAGCAGCTCCACCCCAAGGGACACCGGGGAGCTGTTTTTT. Its protein product is CASSSTPRDTGELFF. The full variable domain, completed using reference TRBV5-6 and TRBJ2-2, is DAGVTQSPTHLIKTRGQQVTLRCSPKSGHDTVSWYQQALGQGPQFIFQYYEEEERQRGNFPDRFSGHQFPNYSSELNVNALLLGDSALYLCASSSTPRDTGELFFGEGSRLTVL.